These T cell receptor beta chains were read from a single sample in a study of control samples from healthy donors and cancer patients. TCRdb keeps only in-frame clones here, not all; method: immunoSEQ multiplex PCR. This table has 150,000 to 180,000 clones, roughly 92% appearing once. The sequenced material came from blood. These receptors were collected from a middle-aged man in good health. CDR3s include the opening cysteine and the closing phenylalanine or tryptophan. A D gene is named only where the DNA matches it firmly. Clone size is stated in some rows and not others, as once, few, many or a class when expanded.

TRBV12-3/TRBV12-4	TRBJ1-1	NA	NA	CASSFTRTLTIF	TGTGCCAGCAGTTTTACCCGGACTCTTACAATCTTT
TRBV3-1/TRBV3-2	TRBJ2-1	once	TRBD2	CASSLQLAGYNEQFF	TGTGCCAGCAGCCTTCAGCTAGCGGGATACAATGAGCAGTTCTTC
TRBV7-9	TRBJ2-6	NA	NA	CASSLAGGSGANVLTF	TGTGCCAGCAGCTTAGCGGGCGGATCTGGGGCCAACGTCCTGACTTTC
TRBV12-3/TRBV12-4	TRBJ1-1	NA	NA	CASSLVEGTLAFF	TGTGCCAGCAGTTTAGTAGAGGGGACCTTGGCTTTCTTT
TRBV5-1	TRBJ1-1	NA	TRBD1	CASSLGRDREAFF	TGCGCCAGCAGCTTGGGGCGGGACAGAGAAGCTTTCTTT
TRBV5-6	TRBJ2-7	NA	TRBD2	CASSANALAGDHITYEQYF	TGTGCCAGCAGCGCGAACGCGCTAGCGGGAGACCACATTACCTACGAGCAGTACTTC
TRBV19	TRBJ2-1	NA	TRBD2	CASSIEGGRSYNEQFF	TGTGCCAGTAGTATAGAAGGCGGGAGGAGCTACAATGAGCAGTTCTTC
TRBV25-1	TRBJ1-6	NA	NA	CASSTTGRRALHF	TGTGCCAGCAGTACGACAGGACGCCGGGCCCTCCACTTT
TRBV5-8	TRBJ2-1	NA	TRBD1	CASSTGTGIYNEQFF	TGTGCCAGCAGCACCGGGACAGGAATCTACAATGAGCAGTTCTTC
TRBV15	TRBJ1-3	NA	NA	CATSTGSSGNTIYF	TGTGCCACCAGCACAGGGAGCTCTGGAAACACCATATATTTT
TRBV28	TRBJ2-5	once	NA	CASSLGSPKTQYF	TGTGCCAGCAGTTTAGGTAGTCCCAAGACCCAGTACTTC
TRBV5-1	TRBJ2-5	NA	NA	CASSWGAFQETQYF	TGCGCCAGCAGCTGGGGGGCCTTCCAAGAGACCCAGTACTTC
TRBV5-4	TRBJ1-1	NA	NA	CASSPGQNTEAFF	TGTGCCAGCAGCCCAGGACAGAACACTGAAGCTTTCTTT
TRBV30	TRBJ2-7	NA	TRBD2	CAWSRLAGREQYF	TGTGCCTGGAGTAGACTAGCGGGACGCGAGCAGTACTTC
TRBV18	TRBJ2-1	NA	TRBD1	CASSRQGYEQFF	TGTGCCAGCTCAAGACAGGGCTATGAGCAGTTCTTC
TRBV19	TRBJ1-3	NA	NA	CATNPGFGDSGNTIYF	TGTGCCACCAATCCTGGATTCGGAGACTCTGGAAACACCATATATTTT